The 5 T cell receptor beta chains reported below all come from one sample, sequenced in a study of blood T cell repertoires in COVID-19. This table comes from immunoSEQ multiplex PCR, and its TCRdb copy is limited to in-frame clones, with some not included. The sample holds around 74,000 clones, around 85% seen once. Sequenced material: peripheral blood. The receptor source for this set is a man between 25 and 39 years old with acute or convalescent COVID-19.

The chain joins TRBV11-1 to TRBJ2-7, with D perhaps TRBD2 (5 bases). Germline V CDR1 and CDR2: SGHAT, FQDESV (reference sequence). The CDR3 extends over 13 amino acids. Between the trimmed V and J ends, which lost 1 base and 2 bases, there was a span of 6 bases. The DNA for the CDR3 is TGTGCCAGCAGCTTAGTCGGGGCCTACGAGCAGTACTTC. Its protein is CASSLVGAYEQYF.

This clone was counted once. This chain joins TRBV7-3 and TRBJ2-3; 8 positions match TRBD2. J was trimmed by 4 bases and V by 5 bases; bases with no gene match: 8. The CDR3 extends over 15 amino acids. CDR1 is SGHTA, CDR2 FQGTGA, per germline. Here the CDR3 reads CASSDLSGGADTQYF. CDR3 DNA sequence: TGTGCCAGCAGCGACCTCAGCGGGGGCGCAGATACGCAGTATTTT.

The chain joins TRBV7-9 to TRBJ1-2; D might be TRBD1 (6 bases). The germline CDR1 and CDR2 sequences are SEHNR and FQNEAQ (reference sequence). The CDR3 is 14 residues long. V was cut by 1 base and J by 2 bases, with 8 bases left in between. The CDR3 protein is CASSLGGPNYGYTF. In nucleotides, the CDR3 is TGTGCCAGCAGCTTAGGGGGGCCAAACTATGGCTACACCTTC.

The chain has TRBV14 and TRBJ2-1; tentative D call: TRBD2 (5 bases). V gave up 2 bases and J gave up 9 bases, with 11 bases separating them. Looked up from germline, CDR1 is SGHDN and CDR2 is FVKESK. This CDR3 has 13 amino acids. The CDR3, as DNA: TGTGCCAGCAGCCAATTTACTAGGGCTGAGCAGTTCTTC. This gives the protein CASSQFTRAEQFF.

The rearrangement links TRBV3-1 (or the pseudogene TRBV3-2) to TRBJ1-5; no clear D gene. There are 16 residues in the CDR3. Germline CDR1 LGHDT, CDR2 YNNKEL (reference sequence). V lost 1 base to trimming and J lost 1 base, with 11 bases between them. The DNA for the CDR3 is TGTGCCAGCAGCCAAGCCGGAGTTACGAGCAATCAGCCCCAGCATTTT. Its translation is CASSQAGVTSNQPQHF.